What follows are 10 T cell receptor beta chains derived from one specimen sequenced in a study of spatial heterogeneity in lung cancer. Broader study findings: Tumoral mutation counts were tracked by counts of expanded intratumoral alpha and beta TCRs.

TCRdb analysed the 5' RACE reads with MiXCR anew, one entry per CDR3 protein. The data contain more than 1,300 distinct CDR3 sequences, roughly 20% of them singletons. The antigens for these receptors are not known. Time point specified: sample taken at primary tumor resection. Specimen: lung tumor tissue, collected at surgery. The source of these receptors is a male donor with early-stage non-small cell lung cancer.

On this clonotype itself: This beta chain came through as a stray read in a library set up for alpha chains, and its size says little. The chain recombines TRBV18 with TRBJ2-1; D possibly corresponds to TRBD1 (6 bases). Trimming left V 1 base short and J 6 bases short, with 10 bases between. This CDR3 is built from 14 residues. The germline V gene encodes CDR1 KGHSH and CDR2 LQKENI. CDR3 loop: CASSPRTDLNEQFF. Here the CDR3 DNA reads TGTGCCAGCTCACCACGGACAGACCTCAATGAGCAGTTCTTC.

This clonotype rates as large. A library prepared for alpha chains yielded this beta chain as an off-target read; its size is of little meaning. The genes are TRBV6-2 or TRBV6-3 and TRBJ2-2, with D uncertain. CDR3 length: 11 amino acids. The germline CDR1 and CDR2 sequences are MNHEY and SVGEGT. Trimming shortened V by 10 bases and J by 8 bases, and 11 bases separated the two germline ends. The CDR3, as DNA: TGTGCCATCAGCTTGGGGGGGGAGCTGTTTTTT. Protein: CAISLGGELFF.

This clonotype is medium-sized. This beta chain is an off-target read within a library intended for alpha chains, so its frequency means little. The gene calls are TRBV27 and TRBJ2-5; D unclear. The ends were cut back, 5 bases at V and 1 base at J, with 8 bases in the middle. Germline CDR1 and CDR2: MNHEY and SMNVEV (reference sequence). The CDR3 has 13 amino acids. The CDR3, as DNA: TGTGCCAGCAGTCAAGCAGTCCAAGAGACCCAGTACTTC. The encoded protein is CASSQAVQETQYF.

In the case of this clonotype: The library was designed around alpha chains, so this beta chain is a stray read whose abundance carries little weight. J is TRBJ1-6 and V is TRBV28; no clear D gene. The CDR3 length is 14 residues. With 4 bases removed from V and 8 bases from J, the gap between germline ends came to 12 bases. Germline V gene lookup returns CDR1 MDHEN and CDR2 SYDVKM. Here the CDR3 reads CASSSPGSYSPLHF. CDR3 DNA sequence: TGTGCCAGCAGTTCCCCGGGCAGCTATTCACCCCTCCACTTT.

To note about this clonotype: This beta chain is an off-target read within a library intended for alpha chains, so its frequency means little. The chain joins TRBV29-1 to TRBJ2-7, with 10 bases that match TRBD2. CDR1 is SQVTM and CDR2 is ANQGSEA in the germline V gene. The CDR3 covers 13 residues. V gave up 4 bases and J gave up 5 bases; unmatched junction bases: 5. The CDR3 DNA is TGCAGCGTTGCTTGGCTAGCGGGAGACGAGCAGTACTTC. This gives the protein CSVAWLAGDEQYF.

This clonotype is large (0.1 to 1%) by share. In a library made to pick up alpha chains, this beta chain is a stray read with a size that means little. This chain joins TRBV20-1 and TRBJ2-2; D possibly corresponds to TRBD1 (5 bases). Between the trimmed V and J ends, which lost 5 bases and 0 bases, there was a span of 10 bases. CDR3 size: 14 residues. Germline V gives CDR1 DFQATT, CDR2 SNEGSKA (reference sequence). CDR3 nucleotide sequence: TGCAGTGCTCCAACAGGAGCGAACACCGGGGAGCTGTTTTTT. The encoded protein is CSAPTGANTGELFF.

As to this clonotype: Found in a library prepared for alpha chains, this beta chain is an off-target read, and its abundance has little meaning. V is TRBV18 and J is TRBJ1-1; D call uncertain. V lost 3 bases, J lost 10 bases, and 15 bases lay in between. The CDR3 loop spans 13 amino acids. CDR1 and CDR2 from the germline V gene are KGHSH and LQKENI. This CDR3 is CASSPVRQSPAFF. CDR3 DNA sequence: TGTGCCAGCTCACCCGTTCGGCAGAGTCCAGCTTTCTTT. Supplemented by reference TRBV18 and TRBJ1-1, the full variable domain reads NAGVMQNPRHLVRRRGQEARLRCSPMKGHSHVYWYRQLPEEGLKFMVYLQKENIIDESGMPKERFSAEFPKEGPSILRIQQVVRGDSAAYFCASSPVRQSPAFFGQGTRLTVV.

In its sample, this clonotype was seen a few times. This beta chain is a stray sequence in a library constructed for alpha chains; its clone size is not meaningful. The J gene is TRBJ2-2, the V gene TRBV9, with D perhaps matching TRBD1 (6 bases). The V gene's germline CDR1 is SGDLS and CDR2 YYNGEE. The CDR3 covers 15 residues. Deletions cut 0 bases from V and 4 bases from J, with 10 bases between. CDR3 coding DNA: TGTGCCAGCAGCGTAGCTACAGGGACCACCGGGGAGCTGTTTTTT. Encoded protein: CASSVATGTTGELFF.

Points on this clonotype: As an off-target read in a library built for alpha chains, this beta chain has a frequency of little significance. The chain uses TRBV6-5 and TRBJ2-3; possible D gene TRBD2, 5 bases. The V and J ends lost 0 bases and 4 bases respectively, with 5 bases between them. From germline, CDR1 is MNHEY and CDR2 SVGAGI. This CDR3 has 13 residues. The CDR3 DNA reads as TGTGCCAGCAGTTACTCCGGGGCAGATACGCAGTATTTT. Protein product: CASSYSGADTQYF.

Points on this clonotype: A library made for alpha chains picked up this beta chain off target, so its size means little. This chain links TRBV20-1 with TRBJ2-7; 12 bases match TRBD2. With 1 base clipped from V and 7 bases from J, the junction kept 5 bases outside the gene matches. Germline V CDR1 and CDR2: DFQATT, SNEGSKA (reference sequence). The CDR3 sequence is 14 residues long. CDR3: CSARGLAGGGEQYF. The CDR3 DNA sequence: TGCAGTGCTAGAGGTCTAGCGGGAGGGGGAGAGCAGTACTTC.